These T cell receptor beta chains were read from a single sample in a study of OX40 agonist ivuxolimab in advanced cancers. Sequencing used immunoSEQ multiplex PCR; TCRdb keeps in-frame clones, though not all of them. Of 65,000 to 95,000 clones listed, roughly 84% are singletons. Sequencing used CD4+ or CD8+ T cells sorted from blood, obtained in a trial of the OX40 agonist ivuxolimab. All receptors derive from an adult with an advanced solid tumor such as melanoma, head and neck, liver or kidney cancer. The CDR3 runs from the conserved cysteine through the conserved F or W. Fields, in order: CDR3 length, V gene, CDR3 protein.

>13|TRBV30
CAWSLLGVGEQYF
>13|TRBV19
CASSPGPGNTIYF
>15|TRBV7-2
CASSQQTGLGETQYF
>14|TRBV5-1
CASSPPASTDTQYF
>18|TRBV4-2
CASSQILAGGPSGETQYF
>19|TRBV7-3
CASSLRSTRPGGSYNEQFF
>17|TRBV4-3
CASSQLPGASGANVLTF
>16|TRBV18
CASSPPGRGFNSPLHF
>14|TRBV5-6
CASSLITYTYEQYF
>14|TRBV30
CAWMGTRPTGELFF